The 14 T cell receptor beta chains reported below all come from one sample, sequenced in a study of cytomegalovirus exposure and HLA in healthy donors. It was with 60 Vbeta and 13 Jbeta primers that the PCR ran. Assay used: immunoSEQ multiplex PCR; TCRdb lists only in-frame clones, some missing. The listing records about 130,000 clones. Sample: PBMCs. Receptors were obtained from a man younger than 35 in good health and CMV-seronegative.

V gene TRBV6-1 combines with J gene TRBJ1-2; D uncertain. The V gene lost 1 base and the J gene lost 3 bases, with 9 bases spanning the gap. The V gene's germline CDR1 is MNHNS and CDR2 SASEGT. The CDR3 has 14 residues. The CDR3 protein is CASSEERAYYGYTF. CDR3 nucleotides: TGTGCCAGCAGTGAAGAGAGGGCTTACTATGGCTACACCTTC.

The chain recombines TRBV28 with TRBJ1-5; a weak D match, TRBD1 (5 bases). This CDR3 is 16 amino acids long. V lost 3 bases and J 1 base, leaving 13 bases between the germline ends. In germline, CDR1 is MDHEN, CDR2 SYDVKM. CDR3 bases: TGTGCCAGCAGTTTTTCCGGCAAGGGGAGCAATCAGCCCCAGCATTTT. Amino acids: CASSFSGKGSNQPQHF.

The chain has TRBV7-8 and TRBJ1-1; D is possibly TRBD1 (5 bases). Trimming shortened V by 4 bases and J by 6 bases, and 15 bases separated the two germline ends. Germline lookup yields CDR1 SGHVS and CDR2 FQNEAQ. This CDR3 comprises 14 residues. CDR3 amino acids: CASSSLGRGAEAFF. The CDR3 DNA follows: TGTGCCAGCAGCTCCCTAGGCCGGGGGGCTGAAGCTTTCTTT.

Concerning this clone itself: Relative to the germline gene, one junction end is altered; a read error may explain this. The chain has TRBV4-1 and TRBJ2-7; 10 bases are shared with TRBD2. The CDR3 has 15 residues. CDR1 is MGHRA and CDR2 is YSYEKL in the germline V gene. In DNA, the CDR3 is TGCGCCAGCAGACAAGACCTAGCGGGGGCCTACGAGCAGTACTTC. Its translation: CASRQDLAGAYEQYF.

The rearrangement uses TRBV11-2 and TRBJ1-6, with 8 bases lining up with TRBD1. V shed 5 bases, J shed 8 bases, and the junction held 8 bases outside the gene matches. Germline V CDR1 and CDR2: SGHAT, FQNNGV. This CDR3 is built from 15 residues. Here the CDR3 DNA reads TGTGCCAGCAGCCACAGACAGGGGTGGGATTCACCCCTCCACTTT. Translated, it gives CASSHRQGWDSPLHF.

The chain combines TRBV27 with TRBJ2-7; 15 bases agree with TRBD2. V was pared by 2 bases and J by 6 bases, with 14 bases of the junction left unmatched. Germline V gene data show CDR1 as MNHEY and CDR2 as SMNVEV (reference sequence). The CDR3 has 19 residues. The CDR3 nucleotides read TGTGCCAGCAGTTTAACGAGGACTAGCGGGAGGGCCCGAGCAGGCGAGCAGTACTTC. This sequence encodes CASSLTRTSGRARAGEQYF.

The chain employs TRBV29-1 and TRBJ2-3, with D perhaps matching TRBD2 (7 bases). The V end was cut by 1 base, the J end by 5 bases, with 13 bases between. This CDR3 has 14 amino acids. CDR1 SQVTM and CDR2 ANQGSEA come from the germline V gene. For the CDR3, the DNA is TGCAGCGTTGAAGGGCGGGGGCGGGTAGATACGCAGTATTTT. Translation: CSVEGRGRVDTQYF.

This chain connects TRBV18 to TRBJ1-1; 8 bases match TRBD1. The CDR3 length is 15 residues. V lost 2 bases, J lost 2 bases, and 4 bases stayed unmatched. Germline CDR1 is KGHSH and CDR2 is LQKENI. CDR3: CASSPWTGPNTEAFF. The DNA of the CDR3 is TGTGCCAGCTCACCATGGACAGGGCCTAACACTGAAGCTTTCTTT.

This chain links TRBV29-1 with TRBJ2-3; 8 nucleotides agree with TRBD2. Trimming at V came to 1 base and at J to 3 bases, leaving 0 bases not matched to a gene. The CDR3 spans 13 residues. CDR1 and CDR2 (germline): SQVTM, ANQGSEA. The CDR3 here is CSVEAGGTDTQYF. In DNA form, the CDR3 reads TGCAGCGTTGAAGCGGGAGGGACAGATACGCAGTATTTT.

The chain uses TRBV4-1 and TRBJ2-7; D call uncertain. This CDR3 has 13 residues. Trimming pared 0 bases from V and 4 bases from J, leaving 7 bases between. Germline V gene lookup returns CDR1 MGHRA and CDR2 YSYEKL. CDR3 residues: CASSQDLRYEQYF. The DNA of the CDR3 is TGCGCCAGCAGCCAAGATCTGAGGTACGAGCAGTACTTC.

The rearrangement uses TRBV5-1 and TRBJ2-1; D is possibly TRBD2 (8 bases). V was pared by 4 bases and J by 4 bases, with 24 bases between. The CDR3 sequence is 18 residues long. Germline assignment: CDR1 SGHRS and CDR2 YFSETQ. Here the CDR3 DNA reads TGCGCCAGCAGCAGCTTGGGGCCAGGGGGACTAGAGTACAATGAGCAGTTCTTC. It codes for CASSSLGPGGLEYNEQFF.

The chain has TRBV5-6 and TRBJ1-1; 7 positions match TRBD1. This CDR3 comprises 13 residues. Trimming removed 2 bases from V and 8 bases from J; junction bases left unmatched: 6. Germline V gene sequence: CDR1 SGHDT, CDR2 YYEEEE. Here the CDR3 DNA reads TGTGCCAGCAGCTTACCAATACAGGGGGAAGCTTTCTTT. Amino acids: CASSLPIQGEAFF.

J is TRBJ1-1 and V is TRBV28, with unresolved D. Germline V lookup: CDR1 MDHEN, CDR2 SYDVKM. Trimming pared 6 bases from V and 5 bases from J, leaving 19 bases between. This CDR3 region has 15 residues. CDR3 region: CASSSSRRVWTEAFF. CDR3 sequence (DNA): TGTGCCAGCAGCTCCTCCCGACGGGTTTGGACTGAAGCTTTCTTT.

This rearrangement joins TRBV19 to TRBJ2-4; maybe TRBD2 (6 bases). The CDR3 covers 14 residues. Trimming pared 6 bases from V and 0 bases from J, leaving 9 bases between. CDR1 LNHDA and CDR2 SQIVND come from the germline V gene (reference sequence). The CDR3 DNA sequence: TGTGCCAGTAGCCAGGGACTAGCCAAAAACATTCAGTACTTC. Amino acids: CASSQGLAKNIQYF.